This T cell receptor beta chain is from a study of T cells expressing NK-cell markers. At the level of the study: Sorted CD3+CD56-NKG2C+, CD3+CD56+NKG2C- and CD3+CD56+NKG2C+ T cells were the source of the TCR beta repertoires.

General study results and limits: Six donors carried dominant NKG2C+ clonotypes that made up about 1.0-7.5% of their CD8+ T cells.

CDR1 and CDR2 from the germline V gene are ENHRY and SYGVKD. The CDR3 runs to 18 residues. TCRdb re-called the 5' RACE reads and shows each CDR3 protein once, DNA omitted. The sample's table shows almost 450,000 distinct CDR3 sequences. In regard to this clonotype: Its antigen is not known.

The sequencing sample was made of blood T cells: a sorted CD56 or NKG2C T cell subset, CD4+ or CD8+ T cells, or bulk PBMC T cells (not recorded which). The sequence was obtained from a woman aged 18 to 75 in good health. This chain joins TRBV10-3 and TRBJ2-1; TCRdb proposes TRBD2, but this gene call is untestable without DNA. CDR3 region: CAISFRGTSVSSYNEQFF.